These 28 T cell receptor beta chains came from one sample sequenced in a study of spatial heterogeneity in lung cancer (dated by TCRdb to about 2019). The method was 5' RACE. The sequencer was a NextSeq 500. TCRdb reran the public reads through fastp at Q25 and MiXCR, keeping productive beta chains. Rows merge per CDR3 protein into single entries with the most common DNA and genes. The sample data list about 120,000 distinct CDR3 sequences, and 10% to 15% of these were observed just once. 16% of the sample goes to the ten largest clones. The sample's time point label is to be understood as: blood at routine non-recurrence follow-up after resection. For TCR sequencing, whole RNA was extracted from tumor and nontumor lung tissue, or from cryopreserved PBMC samples, and no cell sorting was done. The sample here was PBMCs, taken at follow-up. Receptor source: a male donor with early-stage non-small cell lung cancer.

This clonotype was seen many times. J is TRBJ1-6 and V is TRBV5-1; D is uncertain. V lost 4 bases and J lost 8, with 10 bases in between. The CDR3 sequence is 13 residues long. Germline V gives CDR1 SGHRS, CDR2 YFSETQ. The CDR3 loop is CASSIGLDSPLHF. Written as DNA, the CDR3 is TGCGCCAGCAGCATCGGACTGGATTCACCCCTCCACTTT.

This clonotype was detected only a few times. The rearrangement joins TRBV18 to TRBJ1-5, with 8 bases aligning to TRBD1. From germline, CDR1 is KGHSH and CDR2 LQKENI. This CDR3 has 16 amino acids. After removal of 3 bases from V and 6 bases from J, the junction contained 10 bases not matched to a gene. The chain's CDR3 is CASSPQGAVGSQPQHF. In DNA, the CDR3 is TGTGCCAGCTCACCTCAGGGGGCAGTAGGCAGTCAGCCCCAGCATTTT.

This clonotype showed up just a few times. The J gene is TRBJ1-1, the V gene TRBV12-3 or TRBV12-4; tentatively, D is TRBD1 (6 bases). The CDR3 runs to 14 residues. The V and J ends lost 7 bases and 0 bases respectively, with 12 bases between them. CDR3 sequence: CASTPGHMNTEAFF. As DNA, the CDR3 is TGTGCCAGCACCCCGGGACACATGAACACTGAAGCTTTCTTT.

This clonotype was recorded at least ten times. This chain links TRBV29-1 with TRBJ1-5; D is unclear. V lost 2 bases and J lost 11, with 10 bases in between. Germline CDR1 is SQVTM and CDR2 is ANQGSEA. This CDR3 is built from 11 residues. CDR3 loop: CSVEIGSAQHF. The DNA for the CDR3 is TGCAGCGTTGAAATCGGGAGTGCCCAGCATTTT.

This chain connects TRBV28 to TRBJ1-2; D possibly corresponds to TRBD1 (6 bases). Trimming took off 1 base at V and 8 bases at J, with 11 bases between the two ends. The CDR3 totals 13 residues. Germline V gene sequence: CDR1 MDHEN, CDR2 SYDVKM. Written as DNA, the CDR3 is TGTGCCAGCAGTTTATATACAGGGCAGGGCTACACCTTC. Protein: CASSLYTGQGYTF.

This clonotype was counted ten times or more. The V and J genes are TRBV18 and TRBJ1-1; D remains unclear. The V end was cut by 6 bases, the J end by 0 bases, with 11 bases between. Germline V lookup: CDR1 KGHSH, CDR2 LQKENI. The CDR3 is 14 residues long. CDR3 protein: CASSAAILNTEAFF. The CDR3 nucleotides are TGTGCCAGCTCGGCGGCGATTTTGAACACTGAAGCTTTCTTT.

The J gene is TRBJ2-1, the V gene TRBV9; either TRBD1 or TRBD2 may fit D (5 bases each). The germline V gene has CDR1 SGDLS and CDR2 YYNGEE. V dropped 4 bases and J dropped 2 bases, with 13 bases sitting between them. The CDR3 has 15 residues. CDR3 residues: CASSSAGTPYNEQFF. The DNA for the CDR3 is TGTGCCAGCAGCTCAGCCGGGACCCCCTACAATGAGCAGTTCTTC. Together with reference TRBV9 and TRBJ2-1, the CDR3 gives the full variable domain: DSGVTQTPKHLITATGQRVTLRCSPRSGDLSVYWYQQSLDQGLQFLIQYYNGEERAKGNILERFSAQQFPDLHSELNLSSLELGDSALYFCASSSAGTPYNEQFFGPGTRLTVL.

This clonotype showed up just a few times. The chain combines TRBV10-3 with TRBJ2-4, with D possibly being TRBD2 (5 bases). The V end was cut by 5 bases, the J end by 2 bases, with 7 bases between. The CDR3 runs to 13 residues. Germline values: CDR1 ENHRY, CDR2 SYGVKD. CDR3 nucleotide sequence: TGTGCCATCAGTTCGGGGACCAAAAACATTCAGTACTTC. Its protein product is CAISSGTKNIQYF.

This clonotype has a handful of counts. V is TRBV4-2 and J is TRBJ2-1, with 9 positions matching TRBD2. Trimming at V came to 0 bases and at J to 15 bases, leaving 6 bases not matched to a gene. The CDR3 length is 13 residues. Germline lookup yields CDR1 LGHNA and CDR2 YNFKEQ. The CDR3 coding sequence is TGTGCCAGCAGCCAAGATAGGAGTAGCGGGGGGTTCTTC. As protein: CASSQDRSSGGFF.

This clonotype appeared many times. The genes are TRBV20-1 and TRBJ2-5, with D perhaps matching TRBD2 (5 bases). The ends were cut back, 6 bases at V and 5 bases at J, with 10 bases in the middle. The CDR3 totals 11 residues. The germline V gene has CDR1 DFQATT and CDR2 SNEGSKA (reference sequence). The CDR3 protein is CSASGYETQYF. The DNA of the CDR3 is TGCAGTGCCAGCGGTTATGAGACCCAGTACTTC.

The V call is TRBV5-5, the J call TRBJ1-4; D uncertain. The V gene's germline CDR1 is SGHKS and CDR2 YYEKEE (reference sequence). The germline V and J ends were trimmed by 0 bases and 8 bases, with 14 bases remaining between them. The CDR3 runs to 15 residues. The CDR3 loop reads CASSLALTPREKLFF. The CDR3, as DNA: TGTGCCAGCAGCTTGGCCCTGACCCCGAGGGAAAAACTGTTTTTT.

This clonotype was counted a few times. This chain connects TRBV12-3 or TRBV12-4 to TRBJ2-7, with 10 bases fitting TRBD1. After removal of 6 bases from V and 4 bases from J, the junction contained 9 bases not matched to a gene. There are 15 residues in the CDR3. This chain's CDR3 is CASRTGTGEWYEQYF. The CDR3 nucleotides are TGTGCCAGCAGAACCGGGACAGGGGAGTGGTACGAGCAGTACTTC.

Remarks on this clonotype: One base away lies a much larger clone, so this may be a sequencing read error. The V call is TRBV2, the J call TRBJ2-7, with D perhaps assigned TRBD1 or TRBD2 (5 bases each). Trimming left V 6 bases short and J 3 bases short, with 6 bases between. The CDR3 covers 11 residues. CDR1 is SNHLY, CDR2 FYNNEI, per germline. The CDR3 region is CASRRGYEQYF. The CDR3 DNA follows: TGTGCCAGCAGGAGGGGCTACGAGCAGTACTTC.

This clonotype was counted only a few times. The chain uses TRBV28 and TRBJ2-7; no clear D gene. CDR3 length: 11 residues. Germline-derived CDR1 and CDR2 are MDHEN and SYDVKM. Trimming took off 6 bases at V and 4 bases at J, with 7 bases between the two ends. CDR3 sequence (DNA): TGTGCCAGCAGAGGCCCGTACGAGCAGTACTTC. The encoded protein is CASRGPYEQYF.

This clonotype was observed a handful of times. This chain connects TRBV11-2 to TRBJ2-3, with 8 bases fitting TRBD1. This CDR3 has 17 amino acids. V dropped 5 bases and J dropped 6; count of bases not matched to a gene: 16. The germline V gene encodes CDR1 SGHAT and CDR2 FQNNGV. The CDR3 loop is CASSNRDRNPSTDTQYF. CDR3 in DNA: TGTGCCAGCAGCAACCGGGACAGGAATCCCTCTACGGATACGCAGTATTTT.

This chain uses TRBV2 with TRBJ1-3; D call uncertain. The CDR3 contains 12 residues. The germline gives CDR1 SNHLY, CDR2 FYNNEI. Trimming took 7 bases from V and 0 from J, leaving 4 bases between them. The CDR3 reads CASKISGNTIYF. The CDR3 DNA sequence: TGTGCCAGCAAGATCTCTGGAAACACCATATATTTT.

There are a few counts of this clonotype. This chain joins TRBV5-5 and TRBJ1-2; 8 positions match TRBD1. Looked up from germline, CDR1 is SGHKS and CDR2 is YYEKEE (reference sequence). The V and J ends lost 4 bases and 11 bases, in that order; junction bases with no gene match: 13. This CDR3 spans 14 amino acids. The CDR3 loop reads CASSQGTGGEYYTF. In DNA form, the CDR3 reads TGTGCCAGCAGCCAAGGGACAGGCGGTGAATATTACACCTTC. Variable domain in full (rest from reference TRBV5-5 and TRBJ1-2): DAGVTQSPTHLIKTRGQQVTLRCSPISGHKSVSWYQQVLGQGPQFIFQYYEKEERGRGNFPDRFSARQFPNYSSELNVNALLLGDSALYLCASSQGTGGEYYTFGSGTRLTVV.

The genes are TRBV5-1 and TRBJ1-2; TRBD1 might be the D (6 bases). CDR1 is SGHRS, CDR2 YFSETQ, per germline. The V end lost 4 bases, the J end lost 6 bases, and 10 bases lay between the germline ends. CDR3 length equals 12 residues. The CDR3 reads CASSHNRDGYTF. As DNA, the CDR3 is TGCGCCAGCAGCCATAACAGGGATGGCTACACCTTC.

This clonotype was seen a few times. The rearrangement uses TRBV7-3 and TRBJ2-3; D gene unclear. The V gene's germline CDR1 is SGHTA and CDR2 FQGTGA. The V and J ends lost 6 bases and 2 bases respectively, with 12 bases between them. The CDR3 is 14 residues long. The CDR3 here is CASSSGRLTDTQYF. The CDR3 DNA reads TGTGCCAGCAGTTCCGGACGGCTCACAGATACGCAGTATTTT.

This clonotype was found a few times. The gene calls are TRBV7-9 and TRBJ1-1; TRBD1 is a possible D gene (5 bases). The CDR3 runs to 10 residues. Germline V gene data show CDR1 as SEHNR and CDR2 as FQNEAQ (reference sequence). The V gene lost 11 bases and the J gene lost 1 base, with 5 bases spanning the gap. The CDR3 nucleotides read TGTGCCGGACAGAACACTGAAGCTTTCTTT. It is translated as CAGQNTEAFF.

The V and J genes are TRBV5-1 and TRBJ1-2, with D hard to call. The germline gives CDR1 SGHRS, CDR2 YFSETQ. V was trimmed by 0 bases and J by 1 base, leaving 10 bases between them. CDR3 length: 15 amino acids. CDR3 amino acids: CASSLVQANNYGYTF. For the CDR3, the DNA is TGCGCCAGCAGCTTGGTGCAGGCGAATAACTATGGCTACACCTTC.

With regard to this clonotype: A read error is possible here, since a much larger clone lies one base away. The chain links TRBV2 to TRBJ2-7, with D maybe TRBD1 (5 bases). Per germline, CDR1 SNHLY and CDR2 FYNNEI. CDR3 length: 14 residues. The CDR3 region has the DNA TGTGCCAGCACAGGGTCGCGGAGCTCCTACGAGCAGCACTTC. It translates to CASTGSRSSYEQHF.

This clonotype has just a few counts. The chain joins TRBV20-1 to TRBJ2-1; perhaps TRBD2 as D (7 bases). CDR1 is DFQATT, CDR2 SNEGSKA, per germline (reference sequence). The CDR3 totals 14 residues. Trimming took 3 bases from V and 6 from J, leaving 15 bases between them. The CDR3 DNA sequence: TGCAGTGCTAGGAATCCGGGGGGCCTCAATGAGCAGTTCTTC. Translation: CSARNPGGLNEQFF.

The table lists this clonotype with a count of one. This rearrangement joins TRBV6-2 or TRBV6-3 to TRBJ2-4; 12 nucleotides match TRBD2. V gave up 2 bases and J gave up 1 base; unmatched junction bases: 6. The germline CDR1 and CDR2 sequences are MNHEY and SVGEGT. The CDR3 totals 18 residues. CDR3 residues: CASSYTLTSGGAKNIQYF. CDR3 nucleotides: TGTGCCAGCAGTTACACCCTGACTAGCGGGGGTGCCAAAAACATTCAGTACTTC.

Ten or more counts support this clonotype. The V gene is TRBV4-1, the J gene TRBJ1-2, with D maybe TRBD1 (5 bases). V was cut by 0 bases and J by 4 bases, with 15 bases left in between. The germline gives CDR1 MGHRA, CDR2 YSYEKL. The CDR3 consists of 16 residues. The CDR3 loop is CASSQEVSRGSYGYTF. The DNA for the CDR3 is TGCGCCAGCAGCCAAGAGGTCTCCCGGGGGAGCTATGGCTACACCTTC.

V and J are TRBV18 and TRBJ1-4; D is unclear. Germline V gives CDR1 KGHSH, CDR2 LQKENI. CDR3 length equals 14 residues. V lost 4 bases to trimming and J lost 0 bases, with 6 bases between them. In nucleotides, the CDR3 is TGTGCCAGCTCACGTATGGCAACTAATGAAAAACTGTTTTTT. It yields the protein CASSRMATNEKLFF.

This chain uses TRBV7-9 with TRBJ1-1; D unresolved. CDR1 is SEHNR and CDR2 is FQNEAQ in the germline V gene (reference sequence). The CDR3 extends over 14 amino acids. V dropped 5 bases and J dropped 0 bases, with 10 bases sitting between them. Written as DNA, the CDR3 is TGTGCCAGCAGCCTAAACACCATGAACACTGAAGCTTTCTTT. Its translation: CASSLNTMNTEAFF.

This clonotype occurred many times. The chain recombines TRBV29-1 with TRBJ1-2; 8 bases fit TRBD1. Germline V gene data show CDR1 as SQVTM and CDR2 as ANQGSEA. The CDR3 is 12 amino acids. The junction had 4 bases not matched to a gene; V was cut back by 4 bases and J by 6 bases. DNA of the CDR3: TGCAGCGTTGCTCCGACAGGGGATGGCTACACCTTC. This translates into CSVAPTGDGYTF.